The clone carrying this T cell receptor beta chain was counted a single time. Participants had their cohort set by participant-reported clinical history. The data originate from a study of blood T cell repertoires in COVID-19. About the study: From T cells, B-cell-depleted T cells, or PBMCs came the material, which was cDNA or gDNA.

Study processing details: Using reference gene primer amplification, nucleated cell counts were estimated. The table came from immunoSEQ multiplex PCR; TCRdb's copy has only in-frame clones and leaves some out. Clonal size and the V and J genes are those of that table, whereas D and trimming came from the DNA. The sample consists of under 300,000 clones, 85% of them appearing once. V dropped 4 bases and J dropped 4; count of bases not matched to a gene: 8. Germline V lookup: CDR1 SGHDT, CDR2 YYEEEE. The CDR3 is made up of 15 amino acids. The receptor's source is a woman in her 50s who had been exposed to COVID-19. The chain combines TRBV5-6 with TRBJ1-5, with TRBD1 identical over 7 bases. Sequences were obtained from PBMCs or T cells enriched from blood (not recorded which). The CDR3 sequence is CASSAQGIGNQPQHF. CDR3 DNA: TGTGCCAGCAGCGCACAGGGGATTGGGAATCAGCCCCAGCATTTT. The variable domain in full, with the rest retrieved from reference TRBV5-6 and TRBJ1-5, is DAGVTQSPTHLIKTRGQQVTLRCSPKSGHDTVSWYQQALGQGPQFIFQYYEEEERQRGNFPDRFSGHQFPNYSSELNVNALLLGDSALYLCASSAQGIGNQPQHFGDGTRLSIL.